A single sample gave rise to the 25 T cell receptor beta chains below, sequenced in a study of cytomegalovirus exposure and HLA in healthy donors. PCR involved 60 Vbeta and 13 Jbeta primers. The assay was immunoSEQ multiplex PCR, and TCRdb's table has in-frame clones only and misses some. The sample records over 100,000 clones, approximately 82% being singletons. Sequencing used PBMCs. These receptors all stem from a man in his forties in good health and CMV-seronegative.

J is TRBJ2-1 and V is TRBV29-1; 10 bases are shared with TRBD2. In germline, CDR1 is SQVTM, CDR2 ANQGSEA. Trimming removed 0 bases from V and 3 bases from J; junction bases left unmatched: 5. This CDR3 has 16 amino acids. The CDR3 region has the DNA TGCAGCGTTGAAGAGGGAGCGGGAGGGGGCTACAATGAGCAGTTCTTC. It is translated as CSVEEGAGGGYNEQFF.

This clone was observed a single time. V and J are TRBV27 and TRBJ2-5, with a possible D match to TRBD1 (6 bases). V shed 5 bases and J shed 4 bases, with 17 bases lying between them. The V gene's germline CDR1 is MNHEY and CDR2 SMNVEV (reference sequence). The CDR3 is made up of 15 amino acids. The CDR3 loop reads CASSPRWGQGETQYF. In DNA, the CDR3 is TGTGCCAGCAGTCCCCGCTGGGGGCAAGGAGAGACCCAGTACTTC.

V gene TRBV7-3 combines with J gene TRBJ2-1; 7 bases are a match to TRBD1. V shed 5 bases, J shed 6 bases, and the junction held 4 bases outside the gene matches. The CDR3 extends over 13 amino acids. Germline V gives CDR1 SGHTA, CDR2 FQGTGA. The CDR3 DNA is TGTGCCAGCAGCCCCCAGGGGGTCAATGAGCAGTTCTTC. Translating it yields CASSPQGVNEQFF.

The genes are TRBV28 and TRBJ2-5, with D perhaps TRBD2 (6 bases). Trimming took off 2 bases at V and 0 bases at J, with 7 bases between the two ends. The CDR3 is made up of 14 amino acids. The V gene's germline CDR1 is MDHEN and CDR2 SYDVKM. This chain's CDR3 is CASSLGGYQETQYF. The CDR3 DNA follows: TGTGCCAGCAGTTTAGGGGGGTACCAAGAGACCCAGTACTTC.

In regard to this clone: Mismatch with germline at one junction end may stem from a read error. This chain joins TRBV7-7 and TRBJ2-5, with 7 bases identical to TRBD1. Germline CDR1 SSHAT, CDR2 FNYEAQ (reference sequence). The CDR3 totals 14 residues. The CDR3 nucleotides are TGTGCTAGCAGCTTGACAGGGATCGGAGAGACCCAGTACTTC. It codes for CASSLTGIGETQYF.

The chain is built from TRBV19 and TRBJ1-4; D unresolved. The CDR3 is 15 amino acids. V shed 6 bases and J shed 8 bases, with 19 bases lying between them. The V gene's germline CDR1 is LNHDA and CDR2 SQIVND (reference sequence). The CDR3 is CASSPDVRPDEKLFF. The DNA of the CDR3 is TGTGCCAGTAGCCCCGATGTGAGGCCCGACGAAAAACTGTTTTTT.

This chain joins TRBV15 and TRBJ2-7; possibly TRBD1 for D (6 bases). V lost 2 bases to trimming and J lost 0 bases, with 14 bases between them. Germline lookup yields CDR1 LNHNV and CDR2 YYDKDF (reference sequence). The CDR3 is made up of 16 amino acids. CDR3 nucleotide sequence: TGTGCCACCAGCAGATCACTGGGGGCCGCCTCCTACGAGCAGTACTTC. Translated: CATSRSLGAASYEQYF.

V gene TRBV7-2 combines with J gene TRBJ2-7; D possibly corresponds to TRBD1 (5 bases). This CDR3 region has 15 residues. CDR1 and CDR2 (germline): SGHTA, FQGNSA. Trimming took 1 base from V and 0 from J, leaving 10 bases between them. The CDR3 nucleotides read TGTGCCAGCAGCTTAGGATCGACAGTCTCCTACGAGCAGTACTTC. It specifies CASSLGSTVSYEQYF.

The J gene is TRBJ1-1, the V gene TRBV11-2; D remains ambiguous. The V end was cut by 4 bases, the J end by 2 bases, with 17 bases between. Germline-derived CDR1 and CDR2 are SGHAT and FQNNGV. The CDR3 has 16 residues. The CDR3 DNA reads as TGTGCCAGCAGCTCTGGGTCGGGTACCCGAAACACTGAAGCTTTCTTT. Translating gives CASSSGSGTRNTEAFF.

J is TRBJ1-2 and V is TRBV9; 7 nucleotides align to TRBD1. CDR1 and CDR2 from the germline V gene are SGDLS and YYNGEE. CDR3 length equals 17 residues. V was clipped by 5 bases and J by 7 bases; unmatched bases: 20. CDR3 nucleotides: TGTGCCAGCAGTCGTGAGGGGCCGATCCCGACAGGGTCTGGCTACACCTTC. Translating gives CASSREGPIPTGSGYTF.

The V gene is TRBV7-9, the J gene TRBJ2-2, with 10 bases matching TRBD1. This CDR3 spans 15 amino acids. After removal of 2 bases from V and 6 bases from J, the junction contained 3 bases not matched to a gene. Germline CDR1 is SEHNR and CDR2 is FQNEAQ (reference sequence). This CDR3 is CASSLWTGGSGELFF. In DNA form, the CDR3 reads TGTGCCAGCAGCTTATGGACAGGGGGATCCGGGGAGCTGTTTTTT.

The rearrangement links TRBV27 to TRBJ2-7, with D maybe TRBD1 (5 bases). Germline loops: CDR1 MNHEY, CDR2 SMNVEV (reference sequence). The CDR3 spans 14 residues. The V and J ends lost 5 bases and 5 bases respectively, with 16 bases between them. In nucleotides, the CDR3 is TGTGCCAGCAGTCCTAGAGAAGGGGTCCACGAGCAGTACTTC. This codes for CASSPREGVHEQYF.

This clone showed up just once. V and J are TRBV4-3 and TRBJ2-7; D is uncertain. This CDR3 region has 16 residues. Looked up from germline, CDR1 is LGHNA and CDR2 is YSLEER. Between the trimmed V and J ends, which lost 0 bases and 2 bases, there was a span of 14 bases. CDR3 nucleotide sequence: TGCGCCAGCAGCCAAGAGAGGATACCCCGAACCTACGAGCAGTACTTC. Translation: CASSQERIPRTYEQYF.

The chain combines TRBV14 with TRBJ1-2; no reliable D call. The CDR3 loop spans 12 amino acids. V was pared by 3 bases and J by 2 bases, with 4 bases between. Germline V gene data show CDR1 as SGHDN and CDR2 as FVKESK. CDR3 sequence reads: CASSQRNYGYTF. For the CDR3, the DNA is TGTGCCAGCAGCCAGAGGAACTATGGCTACACCTTC. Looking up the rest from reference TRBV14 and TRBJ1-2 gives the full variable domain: EAGVTQFPSHSVIEKGQTVTLRCDPISGHDNLYWYRRVMGKEIKFLLHFVKESKQDESGMPNNRFLAERTGGTYSTLKVQPAELEDSGVYFCASSQRNYGYTFGSGTRLTVV.

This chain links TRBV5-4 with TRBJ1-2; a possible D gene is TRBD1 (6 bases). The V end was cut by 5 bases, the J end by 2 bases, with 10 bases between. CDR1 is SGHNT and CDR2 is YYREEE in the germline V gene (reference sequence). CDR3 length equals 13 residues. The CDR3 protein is CASRRQENYGYTF. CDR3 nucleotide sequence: TGTGCCAGCAGAAGACAGGAGAACTATGGCTACACCTTC.

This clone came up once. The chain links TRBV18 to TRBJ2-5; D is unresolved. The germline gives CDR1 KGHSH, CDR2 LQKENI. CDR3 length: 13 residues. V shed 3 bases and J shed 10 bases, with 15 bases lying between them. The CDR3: CASSPSVSADQYF. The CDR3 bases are TGTGCCAGCTCACCGTCAGTGAGTGCGGACCAGTACTTC.

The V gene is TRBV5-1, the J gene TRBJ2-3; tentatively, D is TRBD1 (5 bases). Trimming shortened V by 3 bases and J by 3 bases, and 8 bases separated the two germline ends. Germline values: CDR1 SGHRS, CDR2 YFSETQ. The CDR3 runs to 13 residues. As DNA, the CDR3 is TGCGCCAGCAGCTCCTCAGGGACAGATACGCAGTATTTT. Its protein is CASSSSGTDTQYF.

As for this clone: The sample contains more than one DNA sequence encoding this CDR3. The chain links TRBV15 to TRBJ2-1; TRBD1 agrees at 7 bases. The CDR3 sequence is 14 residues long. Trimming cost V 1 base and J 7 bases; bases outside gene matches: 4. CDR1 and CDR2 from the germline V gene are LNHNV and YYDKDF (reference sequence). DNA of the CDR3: TGTGCCACCAGCAGAGGGACAGGAGATAATGAGCAGTTCTTC. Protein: CATSRGTGDNEQFF.

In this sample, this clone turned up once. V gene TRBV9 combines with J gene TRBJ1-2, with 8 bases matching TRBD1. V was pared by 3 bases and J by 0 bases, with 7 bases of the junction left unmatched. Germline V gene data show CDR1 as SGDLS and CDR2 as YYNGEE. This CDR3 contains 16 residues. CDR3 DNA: TGTGCCAGCAGCGAGGGACAGGTTTGGACTAACTATGGCTACACCTTC. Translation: CASSEGQVWTNYGYTF.

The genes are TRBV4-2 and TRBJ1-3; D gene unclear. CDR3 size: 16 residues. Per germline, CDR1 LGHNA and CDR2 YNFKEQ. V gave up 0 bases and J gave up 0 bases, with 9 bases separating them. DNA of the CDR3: TGTGCCAGCAGCCAAGATTCAGGTACCTCTGGAAACACCATATATTTT. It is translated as CASSQDSGTSGNTIYF.

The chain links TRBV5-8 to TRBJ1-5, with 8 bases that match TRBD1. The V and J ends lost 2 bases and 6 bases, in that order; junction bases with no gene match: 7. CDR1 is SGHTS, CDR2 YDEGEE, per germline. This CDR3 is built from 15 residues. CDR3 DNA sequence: TGTGCCAGCAGCTTCCTCAGGGGGCACGGTCAGCCCCAGCATTTT. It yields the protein CASSFLRGHGQPQHF. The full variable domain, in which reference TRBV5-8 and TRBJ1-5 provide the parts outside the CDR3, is EAGVTQSPTHLIKTRGQQATLRCSPISGHTSVYWYQQALGLGLQFLLWYDEGEERNRGNFPPRFSGRQFPNYSSELNVNALELEDSALYLCASSFLRGHGQPQHFGDGTRLSIL.

The CDR3 reads CASSSWTSGGASDTQYF. The CDR3 region has the DNA TGTGCCAGCAGCTCTTGGACTAGCGGGGGGGCCTCAGATACGCAGTATTTT. The chain uses TRBV11-2 and TRBJ2-3; 15 bases align to TRBD2. Germline-derived CDR1 and CDR2 are SGHAT and FQNNGV. Losses at the gene ends were 4 bases for V and 4 bases for J; bases not matched to a gene: 6. The CDR3 totals 17 residues.

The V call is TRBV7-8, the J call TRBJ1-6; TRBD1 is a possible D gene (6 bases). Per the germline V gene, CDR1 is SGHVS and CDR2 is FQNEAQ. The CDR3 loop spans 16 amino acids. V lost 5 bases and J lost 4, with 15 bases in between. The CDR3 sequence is CASSARTDFYNSPLHF. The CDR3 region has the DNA TGTGCCAGCAGCGCTAGGACAGACTTTTATAATTCACCCCTCCACTTT.

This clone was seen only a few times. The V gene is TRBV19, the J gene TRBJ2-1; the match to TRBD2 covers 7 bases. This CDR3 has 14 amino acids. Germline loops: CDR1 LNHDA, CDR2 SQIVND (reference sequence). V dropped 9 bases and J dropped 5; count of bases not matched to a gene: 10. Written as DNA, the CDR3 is TGTGCCAGCCGAGGAGCGGGATACCACAATGAGCAGTTCTTC. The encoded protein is CASRGAGYHNEQFF. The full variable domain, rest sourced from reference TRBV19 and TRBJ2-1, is DGGITQSPKYLFRKEGQNVTLSCEQNLNHDAMYWYRQDPGQGLRLIYYSQIVNDFQKGDIAEGYSVSREKKESFPLTVTSAQKNPTAFYLCASRGAGYHNEQFFGPGTRLTVL.

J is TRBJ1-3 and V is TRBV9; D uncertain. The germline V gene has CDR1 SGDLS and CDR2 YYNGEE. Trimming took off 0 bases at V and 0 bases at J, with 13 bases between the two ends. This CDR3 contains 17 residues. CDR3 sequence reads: CASSVDLQSPSGNTIYF. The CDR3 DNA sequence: TGTGCCAGCAGCGTAGATTTGCAGTCACCCTCTGGAAACACCATATATTTT. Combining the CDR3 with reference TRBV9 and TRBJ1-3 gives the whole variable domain DSGVTQTPKHLITATGQRVTLRCSPRSGDLSVYWYQQSLDQGLQFLIQYYNGEERAKGNILERFSAQQFPDLHSELNLSSLELGDSALYFCASSVDLQSPSGNTIYFGEGSWLTVV.